This T cell receptor beta chain was identified during a study of identical twins. Study-level results: There were fewer insertions in abundant cord blood beta clonotypes, but memory repertoires showed no such pattern. For monozygotic twins, models underestimated out-of-frame TCR alpha sharing. Those out-of-frame alpha sequences shared by twins showed an excess of low generation probability.

Note on this clonotype: As yet, its antigen is unknown.

Template switching introduced a universal primer site, and the cDNA bore unique molecular identifiers. TCRdb called the 5' RACE reads again in MiXCR, with one record for every CDR3 protein. The repertoire has hundreds of thousands of distinct CDR3 sequences, roughly an eighth of them found once; the top ten carry around 1.5%. CDR1 is SGHAT and CDR2 is FQNNGV in the germline V gene. V was shortened by 3 bases and J by 6 bases, with 18 bases between the two germline ends. The CDR3 loop spans 16 amino acids. These data also featured in a second study, about yellow fever vaccine responses in identical twins.

This chain connects TRBV11-2 to TRBJ2-4; a possible D gene is TRBD2 (5 bases). Sequencing was carried out using PBMCs. This sequence was found in a woman aged 18-29 years in good health. The CDR3 loop reads CASSLGWQTAGNIQYF. CDR3 nucleotide sequence: TGTGCCAGCAGCTTGGGGTGGCAGACGGCGGGAAACATTCAGTACTTC. Drawing the rest from reference TRBV11-2 and TRBJ2-4, the complete variable domain is EAGVAQSPRYKIIEKRQSVAFWCNPISGHATLYWYQQILGQGPKLLIQFQNNGVVDDSQLPKDRFSAERLKGVDSTLKIQPAKLEDSAVYLCASSLGWQTAGNIQYFGAGTRLSVL.